This T cell receptor (beta chain) derives from a study of blood T cells in healthy people across ages. Comments on this clonotype: The antigen remains unidentified. Relative to the germline gene, one junction end is altered; a read error may explain this.

Next came a second PCR, run for about 7 to 12 cycles, which used a sample-barcoded 5' primer along with a J-beta primer mix. MiXCR was run by TCRdb on the 5' RACE reads, yielding one entry per CDR3 protein. The sample includes about 1.6 million distinct CDR3 sequences, 30% to 40% of them seen just once. The donors, aged roughly 6 to 95, were healthy Caucasians from Russia. Study results and caveats: TCR beta diversity tracked closely with naive T cell percentage. A greater number of naive CD4+ cells and higher diversity distinguished long-lived donors from aged donors.

CDR1 is MNHEY and CDR2 is SMNVEV in the germline V gene (reference sequence). The CDR3 is 15 amino acids. This receptor was obtained from a woman aged 30 to 39 in good health. The chain has TRBV27 and TRBJ1-2; perhaps TRBD1 as D (5 bases). Sample: blood. Here the CDR3 reads CASSLRGLGSYSYTF. The CDR3 DNA reads TGTGCCAGCAGTTTAAGGGGTTTGGGGAGCTATAGCTACACCTTC.